This T cell receptor beta chain derives from a study of T cell repertoires in ileal Crohn's disease. Findings of the study overall: Sorted CD8 T cells held more high-frequency clones than CD4. Active smokers at surgery had more clonal expansions than non-smokers.

As regards this clone: Its antigen is unknown.

The sorted cells were lamina propria lymphocytes from surgical specimens, first isolated by density gradient. Sequencing used immunoSEQ multiplex PCR; TCRdb keeps in-frame clones, though not all of them. Of 2,500 to 3,000 clones in the sample, around 90% are singletons; the top ten hold about 2%. The germline V gene has CDR1 SGHTS and CDR2 YDEGEE. V lost 2 bases and J lost 3; bases outside the gene matches: 3. The CDR3 consists of 15 residues. Sequenced sample: CD4+ T cells sorted from the ileum. The TCR sequence derives from an adult with Crohn's disease. The gene calls are TRBV5-8 and TRBJ2-2; 8 positions match TRBD1. In DNA, the CDR3 is TGTGCCAGCAGCTTCTACAGGGGGGACACCGGGGAGCTGTTTTTT. This sequence encodes CASSFYRGDTGELFF.